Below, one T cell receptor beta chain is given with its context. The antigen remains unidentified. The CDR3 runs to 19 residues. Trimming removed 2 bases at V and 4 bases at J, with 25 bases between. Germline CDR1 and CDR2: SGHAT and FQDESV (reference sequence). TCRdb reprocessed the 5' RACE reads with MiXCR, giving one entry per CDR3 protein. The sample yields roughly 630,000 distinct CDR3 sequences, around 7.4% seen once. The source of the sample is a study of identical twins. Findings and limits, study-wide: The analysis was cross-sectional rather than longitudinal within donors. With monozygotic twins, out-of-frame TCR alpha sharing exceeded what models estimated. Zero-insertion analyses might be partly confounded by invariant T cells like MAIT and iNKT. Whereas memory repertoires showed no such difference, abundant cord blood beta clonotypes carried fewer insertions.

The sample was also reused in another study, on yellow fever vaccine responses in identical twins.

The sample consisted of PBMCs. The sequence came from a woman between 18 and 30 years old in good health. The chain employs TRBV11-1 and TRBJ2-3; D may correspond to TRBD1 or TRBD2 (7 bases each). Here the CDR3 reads CASSLPLPKTGEGADTQYF. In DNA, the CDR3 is TGTGCCAGCAGCTTACCACTTCCTAAAACAGGGGAGGGTGCAGATACGCAGTATTTT.